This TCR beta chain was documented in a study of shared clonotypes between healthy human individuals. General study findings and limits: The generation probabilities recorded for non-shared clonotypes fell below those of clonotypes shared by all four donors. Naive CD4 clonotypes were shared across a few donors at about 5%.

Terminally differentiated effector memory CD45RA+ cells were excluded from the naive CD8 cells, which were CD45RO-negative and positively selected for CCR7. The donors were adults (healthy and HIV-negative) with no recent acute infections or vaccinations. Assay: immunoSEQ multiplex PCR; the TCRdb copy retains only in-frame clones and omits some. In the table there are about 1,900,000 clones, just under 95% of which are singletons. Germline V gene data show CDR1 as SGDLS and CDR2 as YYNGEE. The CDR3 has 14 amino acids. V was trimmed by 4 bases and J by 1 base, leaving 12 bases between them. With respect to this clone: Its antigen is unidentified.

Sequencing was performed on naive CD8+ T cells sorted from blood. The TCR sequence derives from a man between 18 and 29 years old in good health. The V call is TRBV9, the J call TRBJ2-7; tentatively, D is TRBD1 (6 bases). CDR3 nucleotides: TGTGCCAGCAGCTTAGGCGGACAGTCCTACGAGCAGTACTTC. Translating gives CASSLGGQSYEQYF.